This T cell receptor beta chain was documented in a study of CD8 T cells in Susac syndrome. Sequencing of TCR beta was undertaken in CD8+ and CD4+ T cells derived from blood. Roughly 0.45 to 1 ug RNA was reverse transcribed with random hexamers. TCRdb reprocessed the immunoSEQ multiplex PCR reads via MiXCR and lists one record per CDR3 protein. Of some 260,000 distinct CDR3 sequences in the sample, 70% to 90% were seen once. CDR1 is SNHLY and CDR2 is FYNNEI in the germline V gene. The CDR3 runs 14 residues. V dropped 8 bases and J dropped 0 bases, with 8 bases sitting between them. This receptor was taken from a human donor with multiple sclerosis. The rearrangement joins TRBV2 to TRBJ2-6, with D possibly being TRBD1 (5 bases). The sequencing sample was made of CD8+ T cells from PBMCs. The CDR3 is CASGRDSGANVLTF. The CDR3 bases are TGTGCCAGCGGCAGGGACTCTGGGGCCAACGTCCTGACTTTC.